This is a list of T cell receptor beta chains from one sample in a study of T cells in Graves' hyperthyroidism and ophthalmopathy. TCRdb analysed the multiplex PCR reads with MiXCR anew, one entry per CDR3 protein. The sample includes 550,000 to 800,000 distinct CDR3 sequences, 16% of them seen just once. The sequenced material came from blood. The receptors were sampled from a man younger than 35 with Graves' hyperthyroidism. CDR3s include the opening cysteine and the closing phenylalanine or tryptophan. A D gene is named only where the DNA matches it firmly. Where a row states a size, it is once, few, many or the class of an expanded clone; other rows omit it.

V: TRBV11-2
J: TRBJ1-1
D: NA
size: NA
DNA: TGTGCCAGCAGCTTAGATCAAGGAATTGAAGCTTTCTTT
CDR3: CASSLDQGIEAFF

V: TRBV29-1
J: TRBJ2-5
D: NA
size: NA
DNA: TGCAGCGTTCCCGGCCAGGCCATCCAAGAGACCCAGTACTTC
CDR3: CSVPGQAIQETQYF

V: TRBV12-3/TRBV12-4
J: TRBJ2-7
D: NA
size: many
DNA: TGTGCCAGCAGTTCCTCGATGGTCCACGAGCAGTACTTC
CDR3: CASSSSMVHEQYF

V: TRBV20-1
J: TRBJ2-7
D: TRBD1
size: NA
DNA: TGCAGTGCTAGAGGACAGGGGGGGGCCTGGGAGCAGTACTTC
CDR3: CSARGQGGAWEQYF

V: TRBV18
J: TRBJ2-7
D: NA
size: few
DNA: TGTGCCAGCTCACTAATGGGAGCCACTTCCTACGAGCAGTACTTC
CDR3: CASSLMGATSYEQYF

V: TRBV9
J: TRBJ2-1
D: TRBD2
size: NA
DNA: TGTGCCAGTTCTAGAAGCGGGGATCCCAATGAGCAGTTCTTC
CDR3: CASSRSGDPNEQFF

V: TRBV7-2
J: TRBJ1-6
D: NA
size: NA
DNA: TGTGCCAGCAGCCCTCTCACAGGGCAAATCGGCAATTCACCCCTCCACTTT
CDR3: CASSPLTGQIGNSPLHF

V: TRBV11-2
J: TRBJ2-7
D: TRBD2
size: many
DNA: TGTGCCAGCAGCCTTGGACTAGCGGACGAGCAGTACTTC
CDR3: CASSLGLADEQYF

V: TRBV12-3/TRBV12-4
J: TRBJ1-5
D: NA
size: many
DNA: TGTGCCAGCAGTTTAAGTAGGGGGGATCAGCCCCAGCATTTT
CDR3: CASSLSRGDQPQHF

V: TRBV5-1
J: TRBJ2-5
D: NA
size: NA
DNA: TGCGCCAGCAGCAGAGTAGCCGGAGGGCCCGGAGAGACCCAGTACTTC
CDR3: CASSRVAGGPGETQYF

V: TRBV5-1
J: TRBJ2-7
D: NA
size: few
DNA: TGCGCCAGCAGCTTGGATGGAGAGCAGTACTTC
CDR3: CASSLDGEQYF

V: TRBV7-9
J: TRBJ2-3
D: TRBD2
size: NA
DNA: TGTGCCAGTCTTGGGCGGGAGAGCACAGATACGCAGTATTTT
CDR3: CASLGRESTDTQYF

V: TRBV30
J: TRBJ1-2
D: TRBD1
size: few
DNA: TGTGCCTGGAGTTTTACAGGGGGCGGCTACACCTTC
CDR3: CAWSFTGGGYTF

V: TRBV20-1
J: TRBJ1-2
D: TRBD1
size: NA
DNA: TGCAGTGCTGGCCGGGACAGGGGATATGGCTACACCTTC
CDR3: CSAGRDRGYGYTF

V: TRBV12-3/TRBV12-4
J: TRBJ2-2
D: NA
size: NA
DNA: TGTGCCAGCAGTCCGGCCAGGGTAGGAACCGGGGAGCTGTTTTTT
CDR3: CASSPARVGTGELFF

V: TRBV6-2/TRBV6-3
J: TRBJ2-5
D: NA
size: many
DNA: TGTGCCAGCAGTTACATGGGGGACGAGACCCAGTACTTC
CDR3: CASSYMGDETQYF

V: TRBV3-1
J: TRBJ2-3
D: TRBD2
size: NA
DNA: TGTGCCAGCAGCCTACTAGCGGGGCCAGATACGCAGTATTTT
CDR3: CASSLLAGPDTQYF

V: TRBV5-1
J: TRBJ2-1
D: NA
size: few
DNA: TGCGCCAGCAGCTTAGAGAGTTTCTCCTACAATGAGCAGTTCTTC
CDR3: CASSLESFSYNEQFF

V: TRBV20-1
J: TRBJ1-1
D: NA
size: many
DNA: TGCAGTGCTAGGAGGGGCGGGGGGTTGATGAACACTGAAGCTTTCTTT
CDR3: CSARRGGGLMNTEAFF

V: TRBV30
J: TRBJ2-3
D: NA
size: many
DNA: TGTGCCTGGTCCTCCCCGACGGAGCCTAGCACAGATACGCAGTATTTT
CDR3: CAWSSPTEPSTDTQYF

V: TRBV29-1
J: TRBJ2-3
D: NA
size: NA
DNA: TGCAGCGTTGAAGATGGGGGCACAGATACGCAGTATTTT
CDR3: CSVEDGGTDTQYF

V: TRBV24-1
J: TRBJ2-1
D: NA
size: few
DNA: TGTGCCACCAGTGAGACATTTAGCAATGAGCAGTTCTTC
CDR3: CATSETFSNEQFF

V: TRBV6-1
J: TRBJ2-1
D: TRBD2
size: few
DNA: TGTGCCAGCAGAAGGACTAGCGGGCCTTACAATGAGCAGTTCTTC
CDR3: CASRRTSGPYNEQFF

V: TRBV5-4
J: TRBJ1-2
D: NA
size: NA
DNA: TGTGCCAGCAGCTCCCCGCTGGGGGGGGGCGGCTATGGCTACACCTTC
CDR3: CASSSPLGGGGYGYTF

V: TRBV5-5
J: TRBJ2-7
D: NA
size: many
DNA: TGTGCCAGCAGCTTGGTGGTCACTACCTACGAGCAGTACTTC
CDR3: CASSLVVTTYEQYF

V: TRBV29-1
J: TRBJ2-1
D: NA
size: NA
DNA: TGCAGCGTCCCCATAGCAGCGGAGGTCTACAATGAGCAGTTCTTC
CDR3: CSVPIAAEVYNEQFF

V: TRBV12-3/TRBV12-4
J: TRBJ2-6
D: NA
size: NA
DNA: TGTGCCAGCACCATACCTGGACCAGGGGCCAACGTCCTGACTTTC
CDR3: CASTIPGPGANVLTF

V: TRBV28
J: TRBJ2-1
D: NA
size: NA
DNA: TGTGCCAGCAGTTCCGGAGGAGGGGGCTCTGGTGAGCAGTTCTTC
CDR3: CASSSGGGGSGEQFF

V: TRBV12-5
J: TRBJ2-5
D: NA
size: many
DNA: TGTGCTAGTGGTTCACAGCCCGTTTCGCCGTTAGCGAAGGAGACCCAGTACTTC
CDR3: CASGSQPVSPLAKETQYF

V: TRBV28
J: TRBJ1-1
D: NA
size: many
DNA: TGTGCCAGCCCCCCCCCCGGGGGGTCGAACACTGAAGCTTTCTTT
CDR3: CASPPPGGSNTEAFF

V: TRBV6-1
J: TRBJ1-1
D: NA
size: many
DNA: TGTGCCAGCAGTGAAGAAGGCAGCTACACTGAAGCTTTCTTT
CDR3: CASSEEGSYTEAFF

V: TRBV4-1
J: TRBJ2-5
D: TRBD1
size: few
DNA: TGCGCCAGCAGCCTCGGACAGGGGGCGGGAGAGGAGACCCAGTACTTC
CDR3: CASSLGQGAGEETQYF

V: TRBV6-1
J: TRBJ2-1
D: NA
size: many
DNA: TGTGCCAGCAGTGAATCCTTACACAATGAGCAGTTCTTC
CDR3: CASSESLHNEQFF

V: TRBV7-9
J: TRBJ2-7
D: NA
size: NA
DNA: TGTGCCAGCAGCTTAGTGGGGGCAGGAACTCGCTCCTACGAGCAGTACTTC
CDR3: CASSLVGAGTRSYEQYF

V: TRBV28
J: TRBJ2-7
D: NA
size: many
DNA: TGTGCCAGCAGTCGGCCGGGAGTTTCCTACGAGCAGTACTTC
CDR3: CASSRPGVSYEQYF

V: TRBV6-2/TRBV6-3
J: TRBJ1-5
D: NA
size: many
DNA: TGTGCCAGCAGTTACCACAGGTTCAATCAGCCCCAGCATTTT
CDR3: CASSYHRFNQPQHF

V: TRBV5-1
J: TRBJ2-7
D: NA
size: NA
DNA: TGCGCCAGCAGCCCATCAGGGACCCTAACCTACGAGCAGTACTTC
CDR3: CASSPSGTLTYEQYF

V: TRBV6-1
J: TRBJ2-5
D: NA
size: many
DNA: TGTGCCAGCAGTGCGGGGACGGCAAAAGACCAAGAGACCCAGTACTTC
CDR3: CASSAGTAKDQETQYF

V: TRBV10-3
J: TRBJ2-7
D: NA
size: many
DNA: TGTGCCATCAGACAGGCCTACGAGCAGTACTTC
CDR3: CAIRQAYEQYF

V: TRBV5-5
J: TRBJ2-7
D: TRBD2
size: NA
DNA: TGTGCCAGCAGCTTAGGACTAGCGGGAGCCCTCGGCTACGAGCAGTACTTC
CDR3: CASSLGLAGALGYEQYF

V: TRBV3-1
J: TRBJ2-1
D: NA
size: few
DNA: TGTGCCAGCAGCCAGTCGGGGGTTCTTGGCTATGAGCAGTTCTTC
CDR3: CASSQSGVLGYEQFF

V: TRBV24-1
J: TRBJ2-5
D: TRBD1
size: NA
DNA: TGTGCCACCAGTGATTTCCGACAGGGGCGAGGAGAGACCCAGTACTTC
CDR3: CATSDFRQGRGETQYF

V: TRBV6-2/TRBV6-3
J: TRBJ1-1
D: NA
size: few
DNA: TGTGCCAGCAGTTACTCTTGGGCCGCATTTGGACGGAACACTGAAGCTTTCTTT
CDR3: CASSYSWAAFGRNTEAFF

V: TRBV20-1
J: TRBJ2-3
D: NA
size: NA
DNA: TGCAGTGCCTGGTGGGGTCCGGGAGATACGCAGTATTTT
CDR3: CSAWWGPGDTQYF

V: TRBV6-2/TRBV6-3
J: TRBJ2-1
D: NA
size: few
DNA: TGTGCCAGCAGTGGACCCAGGGAGCAGTTCTTC
CDR3: CASSGPREQFF

V: TRBV6-2/TRBV6-3
J: TRBJ1-1
D: NA
size: many
DNA: TGTGCCAGCAGTTACTCCGGACAGTTTGCGGAGCCGTCGGAAGCTTTCTTT
CDR3: CASSYSGQFAEPSEAFF

V: TRBV28
J: TRBJ1-1
D: NA
size: many
DNA: TGTGCCAGTACCGGGACGGTGAACACTGAAGCTTTCTTT
CDR3: CASTGTVNTEAFF

V: TRBV7-8
J: TRBJ2-1
D: TRBD2
size: many
DNA: TGTGCCAGCAGCTTATTTGGGGGAGGGCTTTACAATGAGCAGTTCTTC
CDR3: CASSLFGGGLYNEQFF

V: TRBV5-1
J: TRBJ2-1
D: TRBD2
size: many
DNA: TGCGCCAGCAGCTCTCGGGGCGGGAGCTCCTACAATGAGCAGTTCTTC
CDR3: CASSSRGGSSYNEQFF

V: TRBV30
J: TRBJ1-6
D: NA
size: NA
DNA: TGTGCCTGGAGTGTAAAGGGTCACTATAATTCACCCCTCCACTTT
CDR3: CAWSVKGHYNSPLHF